Sequencing of this T cell receptor beta chain was carried out in a study of identical twins. With 10 bases removed from V and 8 bases from J, the gap between germline ends came to 11 bases. The CDR3 spans 11 residues. CDR1 and CDR2 (germline): ENHRY, SYGVKD. Via MiXCR, TCRdb re-called the 5' RACE reads, giving one row per CDR3 protein. Altogether under 900,000 distinct CDR3 sequences are present, about 20% being singletons, with the ten largest covering under 15%. Another study also made use of these data, one on T cells expressing NK-cell markers.

This chain connects TRBV10-3 to TRBJ1-4, with D hard to call. What was sequenced was PBMCs. The clonotype originates from a young woman in good health. The CDR3 DNA sequence: TGTGCCACCTCCCCGGGGGAAAAACTGTTTTTT. This codes for CATSPGEKLFF.